This T cell receptor beta chain was identified during a study of blood T cell repertoires in COVID-19. About the study: Sites in the United States, Italy and Spain provided acute and convalescent COVID-19 samples.

Germline CDR1 SGHTA, CDR2 FQGNSA. The CDR3 runs to 15 residues. The trim removed 1 base at V and 4 bases at J, leaving 6 bases unmatched. Per the original methods: Quantification of nucleated cells was approximated via reference gene primer amplification. This table comes from immunoSEQ multiplex PCR, and its TCRdb copy is limited to in-frame clones, with some not included. Clone size and V and J calls were adopted from that table, with D and trimming inferred from the DNA. The sample lists over 100,000 clones, about 90% occurring once. The V gene is TRBV7-2, the J gene TRBJ1-1; 7 nucleotides align to TRBD1. The specimen sequenced was peripheral blood. The receptor's source is a woman aged 45-59 years with COVID-19, enrolled during active disease. CDR3 in DNA: TGTGCCAGCAGCTTAGTCGGGCAGGGGGTCACTGAAGCTTTCTTT. It yields the protein CASSLVGQGVTEAFF.